These 18 T cell receptor beta chains share one sample of origin, sequenced in a study of OX40 agonist ivuxolimab in advanced cancers. Repertoires were generated with immunoSEQ multiplex PCR, while TCRdb's copy carries only in-frame clones and drops some. The sample lists about 80,000 clones, 84% occurring once. The sample was CD4+ or CD8+ T cells sorted from blood, taken in a trial of the OX40 agonist ivuxolimab. Source of these receptors: an adult with an advanced solid tumor such as melanoma, head and neck, liver or kidney cancer.

The chain uses TRBV4-2 and TRBJ2-7; possibly TRBD1 or TRBD2 for D (6 bases each). Trimming shortened V by 0 bases and J by 3 bases, and 15 bases separated the two germline ends. The CDR3 extends over 16 amino acids. The germline CDR1 and CDR2 sequences are LGHNA and YNFKEQ. The CDR3 nucleotides are TGTGCCAGCAGCCAAGATAGGGGGGATAGTGGCTACGAGCAGTACTTC. As protein: CASSQDRGDSGYEQYF.

This chain connects TRBV29-1 to TRBJ1-2; the match to TRBD1 covers 8 bases. V was pared by 6 bases and J by 7 bases, with 10 bases of the junction left unmatched. CDR3 length: 13 amino acids. Germline CDR1 is SQVTM and CDR2 is ANQGSEA. The CDR3 is CSVQGAVSGGYTF. CDR3 in DNA: TGCAGCGTCCAGGGGGCGGTGTCCGGTGGCTACACCTTC.

This clone appeared once. V usage is TRBV28 and J usage is TRBJ2-1; no clear D. The CDR3 covers 13 residues. V was clipped by 7 bases and J by 6 bases, with 13 bases between them. Germline loops: CDR1 MDHEN, CDR2 SYDVKM. The CDR3 is CASIQGNPNEQFF. The CDR3 bases are TGTGCCAGCATCCAAGGCAACCCCAATGAGCAGTTCTTC.

The gene calls are TRBV30 and TRBJ1-5; 9 bases match TRBD1. Germline trimming cut 2 bases from V and 3 bases from J; bases unmatched to any gene: 5. In germline, CDR1 is GTSNPN, CDR2 SVGIG (reference sequence). CDR3 length: 15 amino acids. CDR3 nucleotide sequence: TGTGCCTGGAGTATAGGACAGGGGCACAATCAGCCCCAGCATTTT. Protein sequence: CAWSIGQGHNQPQHF.

The chain links TRBV19 to TRBJ1-3; D is possibly TRBD1 (6 bases). Trimming cost V 6 bases and J 4 bases, with 16 bases left between them. The CDR3 is 15 amino acids. Germline V CDR1 and CDR2: LNHDA, SQIVND (reference sequence). The CDR3 loop reads CASSTGGGPGNTIYF. The CDR3 DNA is TGTGCCAGTAGCACCGGCGGGGGGCCGGGAAACACCATATATTTT.

The CDR3 DNA is TGTGCCAGCTCACCTTCTGCAGCGAACTATGGCTACACCTTC. Translation: CASSPSAANYGYTF. V is TRBV18 and J is TRBJ1-2, with D hard to call. Per germline, CDR1 KGHSH and CDR2 LQKENI. Trimming stripped 3 bases from V and 2 bases from J, with 10 bases between. The CDR3 has 14 residues.

The chain uses TRBV12-5 and TRBJ1-6, with 8 bases lining up with TRBD1. CDR1 LGHNT and CDR2 FRNRAP come from the germline V gene. Trimming removed 1 base from V and 9 bases from J; junction bases left unmatched: 5. The CDR3 is 15 amino acids. The DNA of the CDR3 is TGTGCTAGTGGTTTGGCAGGACAGGGCGGTTCACCCCTCCACTTT. It encodes CASGLAGQGGSPLHF. Drawing the rest from reference TRBV12-5 and TRBJ1-6, the complete variable domain is DARVTQTPRHKVTEMGQEVTMRCQPILGHNTVFWYRQTMMQGLELLAYFRNRAPLDDSGMPKDRFSAEMPDATLATLKIQPSEPRDSAVYFCASGLAGQGGSPLHFGNGTRLTVT.

Only a few counts were recorded for this clone. The V gene is TRBV27, the J gene TRBJ1-3; a possible D gene is TRBD1 (5 bases). CDR1 is MNHEY, CDR2 SMNVEV, per germline (reference sequence). V was cut by 9 bases and J by 4 bases, with 22 bases left in between. The CDR3 has 16 amino acids. For the CDR3, the DNA is TGTGCCAGTAAGCCCCTACCGGGACGAACGGGAAACACCATATATTTT. Encoded protein: CASKPLPGRTGNTIYF.

This clone was counted between two and nine times. V is TRBV10-3 and J is TRBJ2-6, with TRBD1 matching over 8 bases. Unmatched junction bases numbered 3, after V lost 2 bases and J lost 0 bases. The CDR3 is made up of 17 amino acids. Per the germline V gene, CDR1 is ENHRY and CDR2 is SYGVKD. CDR3 loop: CAISEGTGASGANVLTF. The CDR3, as DNA: TGTGCCATCAGTGAGGGGACAGGAGCCTCTGGGGCCAACGTCCTGACTTTC.

This clone was seen a single time. CDR3: CASRGHRGSDEQYF. Written as DNA, the CDR3 is TGCGCCAGCAGGGGTCACAGGGGCAGCGACGAGCAGTACTTC. This chain links TRBV5-1 with TRBJ2-5, with 7 bases identical to TRBD1. TRBJ2-7 matches the DNA end more closely, so the J call is doubtful. The germline gives CDR1 SGHRS, CDR2 YFSETQ. This CDR3 contains 14 residues.

This clone occurred once. The chain uses TRBV18 and TRBJ2-3, with TRBD2 matching over 7 bases. Per germline, CDR1 KGHSH and CDR2 LQKENI. The length of the CDR3 is 15 residues. The junction had 6 bases not matched to a gene; V was cut back by 4 bases and J by 2 bases. CDR3 sequence: CASSLAGENTDTQYF. CDR3 coding DNA: TGTGCCAGCTCACTGGCGGGGGAAAACACAGATACGCAGTATTTT.

CDR3 coding DNA: TGTGCCAGCAGGGAGGGACAGGAAATCTATGGCTACACCTTC. Its translation is CASREGQEIYGYTF. This chain links TRBV28 with TRBJ1-2; 8 bases agree with TRBD1. In germline, CDR1 is MDHEN, CDR2 SYDVKM. Unmatched junction bases numbered 7, after V lost 6 bases and J lost 4 bases. CDR3 size: 14 residues.

The chain joins TRBV7-2 to TRBJ2-7, with D perhaps TRBD1 or TRBD2 (7 bases each). Deletions cut 5 bases from V and 7 bases from J, with 15 bases between. CDR3 length: 13 residues. CDR1 SGHTA and CDR2 FQGNSA come from the germline V gene. CDR3 DNA: TGTGCCAGCAGCGCCAGGGGGGGGAGGGAGCAGTACTTC. Its protein is CASSARGGREQYF.

The rearrangement links TRBV4-1 to TRBJ2-1, with D perhaps matching TRBD1 or TRBD2 (5 bases each). Deletions cut 4 bases from V and 2 bases from J, with 21 bases between. Germline values: CDR1 MGHRA, CDR2 YSYEKL. The CDR3 has 18 amino acids. CDR3 loop: CASSLGPQGGEPYNEQFF. CDR3 coding DNA: TGCGCCAGCAGCCTGGGACCCCAGGGCGGAGAACCCTACAATGAGCAGTTCTTC.

This sequence joins TRBV5-1 and TRBJ1-5; 7 bases line up with TRBD1. With V trimmed by 5 bases and J by 0 bases, 14 bases remained unmatched. This CDR3 spans 18 amino acids. Germline CDR1 is SGHRS and CDR2 is YFSETQ. CDR3 protein: CASREGSGGTYSNQPQHF. CDR3 sequence (DNA): TGCGCCAGCAGAGAAGGATCAGGGGGGACTTATAGCAATCAGCCCCAGCATTTT.

This clone occurred once. The V call is TRBV9, the J call TRBJ2-5; the D gene is possibly TRBD2 (6 bases). There are 16 residues in the CDR3. The germline V and J ends were trimmed by 0 bases and 4 bases, with 16 bases remaining between them. Looked up from germline, CDR1 is SGDLS and CDR2 is YYNGEE. The CDR3 is CASSVGSTGVGETQYF. The CDR3 DNA reads TGTGCCAGCAGCGTAGGTTCGACGGGAGTGGGAGAGACCCAGTACTTC.

The chain links TRBV6-4 to TRBJ2-1; 11 bases are shared with TRBD2. The CDR3 has 16 amino acids. Germline loops: CDR1 MRHNA, CDR2 SNTAGT. The J segment lost 7 bases and the V segment lost 3 bases, leaving 8 bases of the junction unmatched. The CDR3 nucleotides read TGTGCCAGCAGTGAGCTAGCGGGGGGTAGTTGGAATGAGCAGTTCTTC. This codes for CASSELAGGSWNEQFF.

For this clone: Other DNA variants within this sample encode the same CDR3. The chain employs TRBV7-6 and TRBJ1-4; 7 nucleotides line up with TRBD1. Trimming at V came to 6 bases and at J to 3 bases, leaving 4 bases not matched to a gene. The CDR3 length is 14 residues. The germline gives CDR1 SGHVS, CDR2 FNYEAQ. The DNA of the CDR3 is TGTGCCAGCAGTCTCAGGGGGGCTAATGAAAAACTGTTTTTT. Translating gives CASSLRGANEKLFF. Variable domain in full (rest from reference TRBV7-6 and TRBJ1-4): GAGVSQSPRYKVTKRGQDVALRCDPISGHVSLYWYRQALGQGPEFLTYFNYEAQQDKSGLPNDRFSAERPEGSISTLTIQRTEQRDSAMYRCASSLRGANEKLFFGSGTQLSVL.